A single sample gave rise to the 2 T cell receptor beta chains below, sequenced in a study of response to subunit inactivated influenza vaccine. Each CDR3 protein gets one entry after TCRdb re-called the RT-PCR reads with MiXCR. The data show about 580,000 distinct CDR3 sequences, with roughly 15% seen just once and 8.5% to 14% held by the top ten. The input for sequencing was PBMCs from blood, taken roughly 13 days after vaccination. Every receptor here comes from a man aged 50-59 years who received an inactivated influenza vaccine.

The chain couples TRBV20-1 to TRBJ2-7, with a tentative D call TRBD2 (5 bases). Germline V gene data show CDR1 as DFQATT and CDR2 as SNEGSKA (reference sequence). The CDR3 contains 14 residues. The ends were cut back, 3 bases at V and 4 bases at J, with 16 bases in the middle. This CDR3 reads CSARGRRLPYEQYF. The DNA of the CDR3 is TGCAGTGCTAGGGGGAGAAGACTTCCTTACGAGCAGTACTTC.

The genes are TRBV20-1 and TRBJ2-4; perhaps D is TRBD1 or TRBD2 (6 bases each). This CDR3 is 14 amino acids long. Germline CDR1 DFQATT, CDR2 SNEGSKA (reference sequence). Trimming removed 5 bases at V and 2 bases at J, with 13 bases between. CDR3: CSAPGGRTKNIQYF. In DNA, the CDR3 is TGCAGTGCTCCCGGGGGCAGAACCAAAAACATTCAGTACTTC.